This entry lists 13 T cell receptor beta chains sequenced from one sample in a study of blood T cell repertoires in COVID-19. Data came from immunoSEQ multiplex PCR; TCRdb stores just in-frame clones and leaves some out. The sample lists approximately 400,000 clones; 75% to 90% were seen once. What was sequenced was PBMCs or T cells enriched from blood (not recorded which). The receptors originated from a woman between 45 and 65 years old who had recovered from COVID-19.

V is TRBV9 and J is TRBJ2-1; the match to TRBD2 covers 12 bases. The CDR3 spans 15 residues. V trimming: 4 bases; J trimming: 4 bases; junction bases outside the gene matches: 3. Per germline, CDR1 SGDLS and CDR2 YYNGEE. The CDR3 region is CASSLGLAGYNEQFF. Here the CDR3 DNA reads TGTGCCAGCAGCCTTGGACTAGCGGGATACAATGAGCAGTTCTTC.

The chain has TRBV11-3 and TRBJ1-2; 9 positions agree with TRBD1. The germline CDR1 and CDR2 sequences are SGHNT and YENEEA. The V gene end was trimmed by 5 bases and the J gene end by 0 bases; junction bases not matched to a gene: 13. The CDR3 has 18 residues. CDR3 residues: CASSPARTGDRANYGYTF. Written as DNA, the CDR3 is TGTGCCAGCAGCCCCGCGCGGACAGGGGACCGAGCTAACTATGGCTACACCTTC. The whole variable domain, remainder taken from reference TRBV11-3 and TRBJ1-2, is EAGVVQSPRYKIIEKKQPVAFWCNPISGHNTLYWYLQNLGQGPELLIRYENEEAVDDSQLPKDRFSAERLKGVDSTLKIQPAELGDSAVYLCASSPARTGDRANYGYTFGSGTRLTVV.

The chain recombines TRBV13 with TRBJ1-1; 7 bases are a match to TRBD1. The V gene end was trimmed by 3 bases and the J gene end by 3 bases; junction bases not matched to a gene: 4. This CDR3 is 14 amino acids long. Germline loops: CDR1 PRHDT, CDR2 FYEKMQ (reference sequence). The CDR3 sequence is CASSFGRGDTEAFF. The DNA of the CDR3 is TGTGCCAGCAGCTTCGGCAGGGGGGACACTGAAGCTTTCTTT. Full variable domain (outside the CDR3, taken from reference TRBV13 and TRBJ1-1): AAGVIQSPRHLIKEKRETATLKCYPIPRHDTVYWYQQGPGQDPQFLISFYEKMQSDKGSIPDRFSAQQFSDYHSELNMSSLELGDSALYFCASSFGRGDTEAFFGQGTRLTVV.

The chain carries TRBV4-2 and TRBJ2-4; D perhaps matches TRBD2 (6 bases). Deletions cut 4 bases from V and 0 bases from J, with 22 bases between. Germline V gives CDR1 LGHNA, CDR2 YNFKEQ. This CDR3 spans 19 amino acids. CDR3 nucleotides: TGTGCCAGCAGCCCTAAAGCCTCGGGAGAAAATATAGCCAAAAACATTCAGTACTTC. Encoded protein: CASSPKASGENIAKNIQYF.

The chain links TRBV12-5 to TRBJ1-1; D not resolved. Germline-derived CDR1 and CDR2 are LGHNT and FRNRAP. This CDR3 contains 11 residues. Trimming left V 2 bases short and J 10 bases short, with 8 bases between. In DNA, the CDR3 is TGTGCTAGTGGTTTGTACAGCTCAGCTTTCTTT. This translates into CASGLYSSAFF.

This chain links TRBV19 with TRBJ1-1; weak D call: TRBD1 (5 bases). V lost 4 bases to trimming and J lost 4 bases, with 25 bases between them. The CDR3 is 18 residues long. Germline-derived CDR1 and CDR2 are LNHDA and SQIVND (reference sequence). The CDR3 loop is CASSRRSQVWGVSTEAFF. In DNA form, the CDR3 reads TGTGCCAGTAGTAGAAGAAGCCAGGTCTGGGGGGTCAGCACTGAAGCTTTCTTT.

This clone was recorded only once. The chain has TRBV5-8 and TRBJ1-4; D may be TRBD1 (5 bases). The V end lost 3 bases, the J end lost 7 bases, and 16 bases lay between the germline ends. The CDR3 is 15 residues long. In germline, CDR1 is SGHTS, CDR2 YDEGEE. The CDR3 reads CASSSGGGYGEKLFF. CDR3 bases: TGTGCCAGCAGCTCCGGTGGGGGGTATGGTGAAAAACTGTTTTTT.

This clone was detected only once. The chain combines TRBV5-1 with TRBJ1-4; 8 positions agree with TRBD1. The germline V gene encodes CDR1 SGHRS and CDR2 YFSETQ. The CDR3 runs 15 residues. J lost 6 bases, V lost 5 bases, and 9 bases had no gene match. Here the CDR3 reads CASRTDGTGDEKLFF. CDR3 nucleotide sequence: TGCGCCAGCAGAACCGACGGGACAGGCGATGAAAAACTGTTTTTT.

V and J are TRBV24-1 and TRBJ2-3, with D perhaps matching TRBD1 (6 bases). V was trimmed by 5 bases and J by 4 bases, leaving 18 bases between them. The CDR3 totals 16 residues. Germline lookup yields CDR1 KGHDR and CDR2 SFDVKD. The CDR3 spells CATSGGGREGADTQYF. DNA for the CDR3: TGTGCCACCAGTGGTGGGGGCAGGGAAGGGGCAGATACGCAGTATTTT.

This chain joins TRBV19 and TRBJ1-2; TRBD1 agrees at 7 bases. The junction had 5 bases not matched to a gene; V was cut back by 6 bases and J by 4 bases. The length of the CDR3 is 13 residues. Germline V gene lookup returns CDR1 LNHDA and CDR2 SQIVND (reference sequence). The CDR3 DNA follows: TGTGCCAGTAGCCTACAGGGGAGCTATGGCTACACCTTC. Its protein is CASSLQGSYGYTF.

In DNA, the CDR3 is TGTGCTACATGGACCGGCGGGGGGACTGAAGCTTTCTTT. It translates to CATWTGGGTEAFF. This rearrangement joins TRBV19 to TRBJ1-1, with D maybe TRBD1 (5 bases). The CDR3 is 13 residues long. Per the germline V gene, CDR1 is LNHDA and CDR2 is SQIVND (reference sequence).

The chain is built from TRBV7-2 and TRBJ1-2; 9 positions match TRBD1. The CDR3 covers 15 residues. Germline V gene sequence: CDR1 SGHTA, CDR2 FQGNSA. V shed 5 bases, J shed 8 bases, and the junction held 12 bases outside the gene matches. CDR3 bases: TGTGCCAGCAGCCCCGGGACAGGGTTTAGCCGGGGCTACACCTTC. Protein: CASSPGTGFSRGYTF. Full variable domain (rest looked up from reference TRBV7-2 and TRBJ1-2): GAGVSQSPSNKVTEKGKDVELRCDPISGHTALYWYRQSLGQGLEFLIYFQGNSAPDKSGLPSDRFSAERTGGSVSTLTIQRTQQEDSAVYLCASSPGTGFSRGYTFGSGTRLTVV.

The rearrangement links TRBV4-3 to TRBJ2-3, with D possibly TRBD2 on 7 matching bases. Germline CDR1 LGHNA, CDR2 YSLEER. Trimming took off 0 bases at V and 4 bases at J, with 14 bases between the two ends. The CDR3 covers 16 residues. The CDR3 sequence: CASSQDWGGGSDTQYF. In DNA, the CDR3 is TGCGCCAGCAGCCAAGATTGGGGCGGGGGCTCAGATACGCAGTATTTT.